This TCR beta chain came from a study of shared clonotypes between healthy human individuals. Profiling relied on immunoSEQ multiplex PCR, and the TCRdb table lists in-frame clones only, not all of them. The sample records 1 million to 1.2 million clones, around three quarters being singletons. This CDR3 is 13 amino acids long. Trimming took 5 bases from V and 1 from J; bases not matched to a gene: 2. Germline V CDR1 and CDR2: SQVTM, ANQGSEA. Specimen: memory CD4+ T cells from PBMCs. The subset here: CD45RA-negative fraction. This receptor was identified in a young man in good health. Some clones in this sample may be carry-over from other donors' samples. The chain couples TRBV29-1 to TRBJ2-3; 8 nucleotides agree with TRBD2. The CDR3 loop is CSVKTSGTDTQYF. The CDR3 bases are TGCAGCGTTAAGACTAGCGGCACAGATACGCAGTATTTT.